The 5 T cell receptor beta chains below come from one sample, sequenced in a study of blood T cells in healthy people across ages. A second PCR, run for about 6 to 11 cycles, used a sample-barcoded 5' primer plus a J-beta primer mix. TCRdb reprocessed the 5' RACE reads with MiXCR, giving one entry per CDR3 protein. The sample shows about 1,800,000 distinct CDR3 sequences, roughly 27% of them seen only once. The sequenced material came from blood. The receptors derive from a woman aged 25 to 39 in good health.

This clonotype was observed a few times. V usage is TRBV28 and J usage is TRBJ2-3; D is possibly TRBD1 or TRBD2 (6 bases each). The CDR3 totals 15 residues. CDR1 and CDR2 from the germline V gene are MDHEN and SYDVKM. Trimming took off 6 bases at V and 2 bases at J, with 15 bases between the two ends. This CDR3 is CASSSPGGATDTQYF. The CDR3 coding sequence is TGTGCCAGCAGCTCCCCCGGGGGCGCCACAGATACGCAGTATTTT.

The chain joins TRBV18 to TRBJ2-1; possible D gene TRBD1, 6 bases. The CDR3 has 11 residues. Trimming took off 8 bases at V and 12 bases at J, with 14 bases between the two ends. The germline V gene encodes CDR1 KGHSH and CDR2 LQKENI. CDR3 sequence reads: CASPQQGPQFF. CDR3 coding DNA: TGTGCCAGCCCACAACAGGGTCCGCAGTTCTTC.

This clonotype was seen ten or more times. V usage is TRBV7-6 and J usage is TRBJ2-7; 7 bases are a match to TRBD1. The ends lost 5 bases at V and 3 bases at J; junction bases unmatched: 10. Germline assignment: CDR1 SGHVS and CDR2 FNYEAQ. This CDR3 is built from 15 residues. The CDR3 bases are TGTGCCAGCAGCACCCCCGGGACAGATTACTACGAGCAGTACTTC. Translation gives CASSTPGTDYYEQYF.

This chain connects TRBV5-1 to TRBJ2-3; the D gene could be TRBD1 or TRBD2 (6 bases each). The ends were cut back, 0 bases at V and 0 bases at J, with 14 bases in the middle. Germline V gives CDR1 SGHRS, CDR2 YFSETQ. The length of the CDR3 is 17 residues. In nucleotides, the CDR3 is TGCGCCAGCAGCTTGGAGCCGGGGGCCCAAAGCACAGATACGCAGTATTTT. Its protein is CASSLEPGAQSTDTQYF.

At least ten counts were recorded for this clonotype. CDR3 loop: CSVLTGGIYEQYF. The CDR3 nucleotides read TGCAGCGTGCTGACAGGGGGCATCTACGAGCAGTACTTC. The chain joins TRBV29-1 to TRBJ2-7; the match to TRBD1 covers 10 bases. V gave up 6 bases and J gave up 3 bases; unmatched junction bases: 5. Germline V CDR1 and CDR2: SQVTM, ANQGSEA. This CDR3 has 13 amino acids.